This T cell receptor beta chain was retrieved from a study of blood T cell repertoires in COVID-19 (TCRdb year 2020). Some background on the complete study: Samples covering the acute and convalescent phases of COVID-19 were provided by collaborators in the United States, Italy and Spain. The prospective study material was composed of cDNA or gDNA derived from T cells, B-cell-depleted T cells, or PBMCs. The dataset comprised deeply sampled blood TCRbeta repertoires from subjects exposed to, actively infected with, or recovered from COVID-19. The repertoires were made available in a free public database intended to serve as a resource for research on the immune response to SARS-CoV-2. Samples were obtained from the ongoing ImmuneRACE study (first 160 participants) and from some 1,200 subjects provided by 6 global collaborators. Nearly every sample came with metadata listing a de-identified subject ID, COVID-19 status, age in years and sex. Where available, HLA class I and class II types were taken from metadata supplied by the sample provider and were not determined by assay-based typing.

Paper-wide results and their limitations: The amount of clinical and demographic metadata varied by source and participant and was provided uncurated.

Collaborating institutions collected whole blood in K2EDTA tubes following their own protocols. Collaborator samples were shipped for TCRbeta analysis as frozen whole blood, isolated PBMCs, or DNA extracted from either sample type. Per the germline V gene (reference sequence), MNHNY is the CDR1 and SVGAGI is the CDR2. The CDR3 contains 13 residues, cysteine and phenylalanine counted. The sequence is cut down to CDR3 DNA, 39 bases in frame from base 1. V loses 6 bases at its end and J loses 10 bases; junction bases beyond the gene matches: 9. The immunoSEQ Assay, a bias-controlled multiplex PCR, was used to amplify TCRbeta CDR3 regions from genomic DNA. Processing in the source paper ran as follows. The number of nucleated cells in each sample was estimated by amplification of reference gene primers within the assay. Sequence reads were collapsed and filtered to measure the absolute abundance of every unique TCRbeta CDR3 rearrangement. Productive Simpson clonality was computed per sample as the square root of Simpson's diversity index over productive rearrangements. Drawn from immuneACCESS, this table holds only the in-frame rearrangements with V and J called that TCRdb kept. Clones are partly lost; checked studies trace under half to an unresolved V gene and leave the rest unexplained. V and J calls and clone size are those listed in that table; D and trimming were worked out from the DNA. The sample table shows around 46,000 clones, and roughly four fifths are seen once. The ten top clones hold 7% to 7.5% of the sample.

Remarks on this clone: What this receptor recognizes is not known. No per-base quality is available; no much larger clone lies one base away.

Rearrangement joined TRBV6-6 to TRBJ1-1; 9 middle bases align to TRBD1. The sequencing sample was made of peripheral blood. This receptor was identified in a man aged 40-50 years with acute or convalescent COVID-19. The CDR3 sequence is CASSSSRDRAAFF. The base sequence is TGTGCCAGCAGCTCCAGCCGGGACAGGGCAGCTTTCTTT.